The 13 T cell receptor beta chains in this list originate from one sample, sequenced in a study of patients and donors after allogeneic stem cell transplantation. TCRdb reprocessed the RT-PCR reads via MiXCR and lists one record per CDR3 protein. Of about 960,000 distinct CDR3 sequences in the sample, about 20% were seen once. The specimen was blood, either unsorted or a sorted T cell fraction (not recorded which). The receptors were sampled from a human donor who was either an allogeneic HSCT recipient or a stem cell or donor lymphocyte infusion donor (not recorded which). It is not recorded whose cells these are; they may come from a transplant donor.

This clonotype was recorded at least ten times. The chain recombines TRBV12-3 or TRBV12-4 with TRBJ1-1, with 7 nucleotides matching TRBD1. V was clipped by 2 bases and J by 4 bases; unmatched bases: 7. The CDR3 contains 15 residues. Here the CDR3 reads CASSLQGGERTEAFF. For the CDR3, the DNA is TGTGCCAGCAGTTTACAGGGGGGTGAGCGCACTGAAGCTTTCTTT.

The CDR3 sequence: CSVKDRGPHGYTF. CDR3 DNA sequence: TGCAGCGTTAAGGACAGGGGGCCCCATGGCTACACCTTC. V usage is TRBV29-1 and J usage is TRBJ1-2; 11 positions match TRBD1. Losses at the gene ends were 5 bases for V and 6 bases for J; bases not matched to a gene: 5. Germline CDR1 is SQVTM and CDR2 is ANQGSEA. This CDR3 contains 13 residues. The full variable domain, completed using reference TRBV29-1 and TRBJ1-2, is SAVISQKPSRDICQRGTSLTIQCQVDSQVTMMFWYRQQPGQSLTLIATANQGSEATYESGFVIDKFPISRPNLTFSTLTVSNMSPEDSSIYLCSVKDRGPHGYTFGSGTRLTVV.

This clonotype was observed at least ten times. The chain links TRBV29-1 to TRBJ2-5; D is unresolved. Trimming cost V 4 bases and J 4 bases, with 10 bases left between them. The CDR3 spans 12 residues. Germline V CDR1 and CDR2: SQVTM, ANQGSEA. The CDR3 is CSVAGPLETQYF. The CDR3 coding sequence is TGCAGCGTTGCTGGTCCGTTAGAGACCCAGTACTTC.

This clonotype was seen more than once but under ten times. V gene TRBV28 combines with J gene TRBJ2-7; D unclear. With 3 bases removed from V and 6 bases from J, the gap between germline ends came to 18 bases. Germline assignment: CDR1 MDHEN and CDR2 SYDVKM. The CDR3 consists of 15 residues. CDR3: CASSFRYLVKGEQYF. The DNA of the CDR3 is TGTGCCAGCAGTTTTCGGTACCTAGTCAAGGGCGAGCAGTACTTC. The variable domain in full, with the rest retrieved from reference TRBV28 and TRBJ2-7, is DVKVTQSSRYLVKRTGEKVFLECVQDMDHENMFWYRQDPGLGLRLIYFSYDVKMKEKGDIPEGYSVSREKKERFSLILESASTNQTSMYLCASSFRYLVKGEQYFGPGTRLTVT.

This clonotype turned up a few times. This chain links TRBV4-1 with TRBJ2-1; maybe TRBD2 (6 bases). V shed 6 bases and J shed 1 base, with 13 bases lying between them. The CDR3 runs 15 residues. Germline loops: CDR1 MGHRA, CDR2 YSYEKL. The CDR3 sequence is CASSLISGSYNEQFF. CDR3 DNA: TGCGCCAGCAGTCTGATTAGCGGTTCCTACAATGAGCAGTTCTTC.

This clonotype was picked up one time. This may come from a read error, since a much larger clone is one base off. This rearrangement joins TRBV12-3 or TRBV12-4 to TRBJ2-2; TRBD2 is a possible D gene (5 bases). This CDR3 has 14 residues. The CDR3: CASRTKKNTGELLF. CDR3 in DNA: TGTGCCAGCAGAACCAAGAAGAACACCGGGGAGCTGTTATTT.

The chain combines TRBV6-2 or TRBV6-3 with TRBJ2-7; tentative D call: TRBD2 (5 bases). Looked up from germline, CDR1 is MNHEY and CDR2 is SVGEGT. Deletions cut 2 bases from V and 3 bases from J, with 20 bases between. There are 17 residues in the CDR3. CDR3 in DNA: TGTGCCAGCAGTTACATCATGTTTGGGAGCGACTTCTACGAGCAGTACTTC. This encodes CASSYIMFGSDFYEQYF.

This clonotype turned up a few times. The chain couples TRBV5-1 to TRBJ2-1; 11 bases map to TRBD1. This CDR3 region has 15 residues. V dropped 0 bases and J dropped 6; count of bases not matched to a gene: 2. Germline-derived CDR1 and CDR2 are SGHRS and YFSETQ. The CDR3 DNA is TGCGCCAGCAGCTTGGCGGGACAGGGGGTCAATGAGCAGTTCTTC. Its protein is CASSLAGQGVNEQFF.

This sequence joins TRBV30 and TRBJ1-4; TRBD1 agrees at 8 bases. The CDR3 sequence is 14 residues long. The ends lost 3 bases at V and 7 bases at J; junction bases unmatched: 7. The germline gives CDR1 GTSNPN, CDR2 SVGIG (reference sequence). The CDR3 coding sequence is TGTGCCTGGAGGGCCCAGGGGGCGGCTGAAAAACTGTTTTTT. Translation gives CAWRAQGAAEKLFF.

The chain combines TRBV6-1 with TRBJ1-5, with 7 bases aligning to TRBD1. Germline V gene data show CDR1 as MNHNS and CDR2 as SASEGT. The CDR3 is made up of 14 amino acids. J gave up 3 bases and V 6 bases, and 5 bases lay outside the gene matches. The chain's CDR3 is CASSSTGVNQPQHF. The CDR3 DNA sequence: TGTGCCAGCAGCTCTACAGGGGTCAATCAGCCCCAGCATTTT.

This chain's CDR3 is CASSSGQGRANYGYTF. DNA of the CDR3: TGCGCCAGCAGCTCGGGACAGGGGCGCGCCAACTATGGCTACACCTTC. The chain has TRBV5-1 and TRBJ1-2; 10 bases line up with TRBD1. Germline V gene data show CDR1 as SGHRS and CDR2 as YFSETQ. Germline trimming cut 3 bases from V and 2 bases from J; bases unmatched to any gene: 7. The CDR3 totals 16 residues.

This clonotype was seen ten or more times. At one end, the junction sequence differs from germline, possibly due to a read error. This chain joins TRBV5-1 and TRBJ2-7; D remains ambiguous. The CDR3 length is 12 residues. CDR1 is SGHRS, CDR2 YFSETQ, per germline. The CDR3 is CASSLAPYEQYF. In DNA, the CDR3 is TGTGCCAGCAGTTTAGCTCCCTACGAGCAGTACTTC.

The CDR3: CASSQDLGPEQFF. CDR3 DNA sequence: TGTGCCAGCAGCCAAGATCTGGGGCCTGAGCAGTTCTTC. The rearrangement uses TRBV14 and TRBJ2-1; perhaps TRBD1 as D (5 bases). V lost 0 bases and J lost 9, with 9 bases in between. Germline CDR1 reads SGHDN; CDR2 reads FVKESK. The CDR3 is made up of 13 amino acids.